This T cell receptor beta chain was retrieved from a study of T-cell memory formation after mild COVID-19. The study, taken as a whole, reports: Later expanders leaned toward CD4+, whereas clones contracting from day 15 to 85 were balanced CD4/CD8. Among contracting clones, CD4+ were mainly CM/EM and CD8+ enriched in EMRA. Among clones peaking at day 37 in the second wave, SARS-CoV-2 specificity remained unconfirmed.

This clonotype appeared a few times. The target antigen is unknown. The CDR3 has 16 amino acids. Germline CDR1 reads LGHNA; CDR2 reads YNFKEQ. V gave up 2 bases and J gave up 1 base, with 11 bases separating them. TCR alpha and TCR beta cDNA libraries carrying sample barcodes and UMIs were produced by 5'RACE using constant-segment primers. TCRdb re-analysed the 5' RACE reads in MiXCR, keeping a single row per CDR3 protein. This sample has 100,000 to 150,000 distinct CDR3 sequences, with around 15% found just once. The chain recombines TRBV4-2 with TRBJ2-2, with TRBD2 as a possible D gene (5 bases). This TCR came from a man aged 18 to 29 who had mild COVID-19 (a few samples of this study predate the infection). Cell type and time point are not known. Sequenced sample: PBMCs or a T cell subset sorted from them (not recorded which). CDR3 coding DNA: TGTGCCAGCAGCCAACCGACTCGGGGGAACACCGGGGAGCTGTTTTTT. It codes for CASSQPTRGNTGELFF.